This TCR beta chain was sequenced in a study of Graves' ophthalmopathy and Graves' hyperthyroidism. In the study overall: Hyperthyroidism is called stable when no ophthalmopathy develops within 18 months of follow-up. Study results and limitations: Clonotypes were expanded in thyroid at above 0.001 frequency, and most also appeared in blood.

RNA served as the template for amplifying TCR beta CDR3 regions. An opening RT-PCR round employed HTBI primers and preceded a second-round multiplex PCR. TCRdb independently ran MiXCR on the multiplex PCR reads; one entry per CDR3 protein. Among some 1.1 million distinct CDR3 sequences, less than 45% were seen once, and the ten largest hold 11%. The hyperthyroidism patients had a new diagnosis of under 2 months' duration and were aged 18 to 65. No donor had other autoimmune disease, uncontrolled infection, pregnancy or lactation. Trimming took 4 bases from V and 2 from J, leaving 16 bases between them. Germline loops: CDR1 SGHRS, CDR2 YFSETQ. The CDR3 consists of 16 residues. This clonotype was counted ten times or more. Antigen unknown.

The TCR comes from an adult man with Graves' hyperthyroidism. This chain connects TRBV5-1 to TRBJ1-3; a possible D gene is TRBD1 (5 bases). Sequencing input: peripheral blood or thyroid tissue (not recorded which). CDR3 region: CASSRGLGQTGNTIYF. As DNA, the CDR3 is TGCGCCAGCAGCCGGGGACTCGGGCAGACTGGAAACACCATATATTTT.